This is a list of T cell receptor beta chains from one sample in a study of cytomegalovirus exposure and HLA in healthy donors. TCRdb's copy holds only in-frame clones and misses some; the assay was immunoSEQ multiplex PCR. This listing includes roughly 220,000 clones. The sequencing input was PBMCs. These receptors all come from a girl aged 2 to 9 in good health and CMV-seropositive. CDR3s include the opening cysteine and the closing phenylalanine or tryptophan. D genes are given only for firm matches.

v_gene	d_gene	len	j_gene	CDR3aa	CDR3nt
TRBV7-2	TRBD2	14	TRBJ2-3	CASSFGLAGDTQYF	TGTGCCAGCAGCTTCGGACTAGCGGGCGATACGCAGTATTTT
TRBV2	TRBD2	15	TRBJ2-7	CASREGAALAYEQYF	TGTGCGAGCAGGGAGGGAGCGGCTTTGGCCTACGAGCAGTACTTC
TRBV28	TRBD1	16	TRBJ1-2	CASSSTGTGGHYGYTF	TGTGCCAGCAGTTCTACCGGGACAGGGGGCCACTATGGCTACACCTTC
TRBV7-8	TRBD1	14	TRBJ2-7	CASSKGQGVFEQYF	TGTGCCAGCAGTAAGGGACAGGGGGTATTCGAGCAGTACTTC
TRBV6-1	-	14	TRBJ2-7	CASSARQSSYEQYF	TGTGCCAGCAGTGCCCGACAGAGCTCCTACGAGCAGTACTTC
TRBV5-8	-	15	TRBJ2-3	CASSLGQGLLHTQYF	TGTGCCAGCAGCTTGGGGCAGGGGTTGTTACATACGCAGTATTTT
TRBV5-6	TRBD1	15	TRBJ2-7	CASSFSGTAYYEQYF	TGTGCCAGCAGCTTCTCCGGGACAGCCTACTACGAGCAGTACTTC
TRBV2	TRBD2	15	TRBJ2-5	CASSETSGNQETQYF	TGTGCCAGCAGTGAGACTAGCGGGAACCAAGAGACCCAGTACTTC
TRBV5-1	TRBD1	14	TRBJ1-2	CASSLGQGYYGYTF	TGCGCCAGCAGCTTAGGACAGGGGTACTATGGCTACACCTTC
TRBV27	TRBD1	16	TRBJ1-2	CASSLYFGTANYGYTF	TGTGCCAGCAGTTTATATTTCGGGACAGCTAACTATGGCTACACCTTC
TRBV2	TRBD1	14	TRBJ1-4	CASSENRGLEKLFF	TGTGCCAGCAGTGAAAACAGGGGGCTTGAAAAACTGTTTTTT
TRBV10-2	-	12	TRBJ2-2	CASTANTGELFF	TGCGCCAGCACGGCGAACACCGGGGAGCTGTTTTTT
TRBV5-6	-	17	TRBJ2-5	CASSSTLARLIQETQYF	TGTGCCAGCAGCTCTACTCTTGCCAGGCTTATTCAAGAGACCCAGTACTTC
TRBV28	TRBD2	14	TRBJ2-7	CASSLAGVTYEQYF	TGTGCCAGCAGTCTAGCGGGAGTTACGTACGAGCAGTACTTC
TRBV7-6	-	14	TRBJ2-2	CASSPGDLMRELFF	TGTGCCAGCAGCCCGGGGGACCTTATGCGGGAGCTGTTTTTT
TRBV27	TRBD1	16	TRBJ2-3	CASSVIGDRDTDTQYF	TGTGCCAGCAGTGTTATAGGGGACAGGGACACAGATACGCAGTATTTT
TRBV6-5	-	15	TRBJ1-1	CASSRSGLRGTEAFF	TGTGCCAGCAGTCGTTCGGGTCTCAGGGGAACTGAAGCTTTCTTT
TRBV6-5	TRBD1	15	TRBJ1-5	CASSYSGGGDQPQHF	TGTGCCAGCAGTTATTCAGGGGGAGGAGATCAGCCCCAGCATTTT
TRBV21-1	-	15	TRBJ2-7	CASSWGTSGIYEQYF	TGTGCCAGCAGCTGGGGGACTAGCGGGATCTACGAGCAGTACTTC
TRBV6-1	TRBD2	13	TRBJ2-5	CASSESGGETQYF	TGTGCCAGCAGTGAGTCGGGAGGGGAGACCCAGTACTTC
TRBV2	TRBD2	15	TRBJ2-3	CASRQGLAATDTQYF	TGTGCCAGCAGGCAGGGACTAGCGGCTACAGATACGCAGTATTTT
TRBV7-2	TRBD1	13	TRBJ2-5	CASGQVYQETQYF	TGTGCCAGCGGACAGGTTTACCAAGAGACCCAGTACTTC
TRBV29-1	-	11	TRBJ1-2	CSVVTGEGYTF	TGCAGCGTTGTGACGGGGGAGGGCTACACCTTC
TRBV10-3	-	13	TRBJ1-3	CAISWALENTIYF	TGTGCCATCAGCTGGGCTCTGGAAAACACCATATATTTT
TRBV7-2	-	15	TRBJ2-7	CASSLGAGYSYEQYF	TGTGCCAGCAGCTTAGGGGCGGGATACTCCTACGAGCAGTACTTC